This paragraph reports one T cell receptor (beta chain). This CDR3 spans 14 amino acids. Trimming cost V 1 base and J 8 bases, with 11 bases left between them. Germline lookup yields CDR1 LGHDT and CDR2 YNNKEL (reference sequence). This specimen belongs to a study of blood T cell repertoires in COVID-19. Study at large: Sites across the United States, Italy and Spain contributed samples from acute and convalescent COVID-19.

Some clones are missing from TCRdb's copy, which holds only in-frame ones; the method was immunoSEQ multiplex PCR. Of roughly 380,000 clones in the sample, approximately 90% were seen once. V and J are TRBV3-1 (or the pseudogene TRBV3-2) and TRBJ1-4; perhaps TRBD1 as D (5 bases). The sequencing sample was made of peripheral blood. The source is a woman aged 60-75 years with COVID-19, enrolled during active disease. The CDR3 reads CASSQAGVGEKLFF. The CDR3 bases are TGTGCCAGCAGCCAAGCGGGGGTGGGAGAAAAACTGTTTTTT.